Each of the 12 T cell receptor beta chains below was sequenced from the same sample in a study of a mutant IDH1 vaccine in newly diagnosed glioma (dated by TCRdb to about 2021). Library preparation was by the immunoSEQ multiplex PCR assay. TCRdb took over this immuneACCESS table, retaining in-frame rearrangements with V and J assigned. Such tables are incomplete; in checked studies, under half of the missing clones stem from an unresolved V gene, and the remainder is unexplained. The sample table holds fewer than 45,000 clones, of which around 84% were seen once. The ten largest clones add up to over 2% of the sample. The label giving this sample's time point can be read as: week 11, during vaccination. Every vaccine dose consisted of 300 ug of a 20-mer mutant IDH1 peptide in Montanide, administered subcutaneously together with topical imiquimod. The antigens for these receptors are not known. The sample consisted of PBMCs, taken from a glioma patient whose treatment included an IDH1 peptide vaccine. These receptors were taken from a middle-aged man with glioma.

The chain has TRBV20-1 and TRBJ1-1, with D unresolved. Trimming removed 6 bases from V and 1 base from J, with 6 bases in between. CDR1 and CDR2 from the germline V gene are DFQATT and SNEGSKA (reference sequence). The CDR3 length is 11 residues. CDR3 nucleotide sequence: TGCAGTGCGATCAAGAACACTGAAGCTTTCTTT. Its protein product is CSAIKNTEAFF.

The gene calls are TRBV6-1 and TRBJ1-4; no firm D call. This CDR3 comprises 15 residues. Between the trimmed V and J ends, which lost 7 bases and 6 bases, there was a span of 18 bases. CDR1 and CDR2 from the germline V gene are MNHNS and SASEGT. The CDR3 is CASTRRPSGDEKLFF. The CDR3 DNA follows: TGTGCCAGCACTCGGCGACCTAGTGGGGATGAAAAACTGTTTTTT.

This chain links TRBV5-1 with TRBJ2-6; unclear D gene. The CDR3 runs to 15 residues. Germline CDR1 SGHRS, CDR2 YFSETQ. V lost 0 bases to trimming and J lost 2 bases, with 6 bases between them. The CDR3 coding sequence is TGCGCCAGCAGCTTGGCCATAGCTGGGGCCAACGTCCTGACTTTC. The encoded protein is CASSLAIAGANVLTF.

The rearrangement links TRBV2 to TRBJ1-4; possible D gene TRBD1, 5 bases. CDR3 length equals 13 residues. Germline V gene data show CDR1 as SNHLY and CDR2 as FYNNEI. V was trimmed by 10 bases and J by 2 bases, leaving 11 bases between them. The CDR3 reads CATRRGTNEKLFF. The CDR3, as DNA: TGTGCCACCCGGAGGGGCACTAATGAAAAACTGTTTTTT. Variable domain in full (rest from reference TRBV2 and TRBJ1-4): EPEVTQTPSHQVTQMGQEVILRCVPISNHLYFYWYRQILGQKVEFLVSFYNNEISEKSEIFDDQFSVERPDGSNFTLKIRSTKLEDSAMYFCATRRGTNEKLFFGSGTQLSVL.

The chain is built from TRBV5-6 and TRBJ1-3; D gene uncertain. V was clipped by 2 bases and J by 2 bases, with 8 bases between them. Germline-derived CDR1 and CDR2 are SGHDT and YYEEEE. There are 14 residues in the CDR3. This chain's CDR3 is CASSFIRPGNTIYF. The CDR3 nucleotides read TGTGCCAGCAGCTTCATCCGTCCTGGAAACACCATATATTTT.

The chain couples TRBV4-3 to TRBJ2-3; no clear D gene. The V gene's germline CDR1 is LGHNA and CDR2 YSLEER. The CDR3 consists of 15 residues. V was clipped by 1 base and J by 0 bases, with 8 bases between them. The CDR3 nucleotides read TGCGCCAGCAGCCAAGCCGCCGTTAGCACAGATACGCAGTATTTT. Amino acids: CASSQAAVSTDTQYF.

This clone was detected only once. This rearrangement joins TRBV25-1 to TRBJ1-1; D ambiguous. The germline CDR1 and CDR2 sequences are MGHDK and SYGVNS. The CDR3 covers 11 residues. The V end lost 3 bases, the J end lost 7 bases, and 6 bases lay between the germline ends. CDR3 protein: CASSEDVEAFF. For the CDR3, the DNA is TGTGCCAGCAGTGAGGACGTTGAAGCTTTCTTT.

The table lists this clone with a count of one. The J gene is TRBJ1-5, the V gene TRBV4-1; TRBD1 might be the D (5 bases). Looked up from germline, CDR1 is MGHRA and CDR2 is YSYEKL. Between the trimmed V and J ends, which lost 2 bases and 2 bases, there was a span of 16 bases. The CDR3 is 17 residues long. As DNA, the CDR3 is TGCGCCAGCAGCCAAACGACTTTGGGGGAGGGCAATCAGCCCCAGCATTTT. This gives the protein CASSQTTLGEGNQPQHF.

V gene TRBV5-1 combines with J gene TRBJ1-5; maybe TRBD1 (5 bases). V shed 4 bases and J shed 1 base, with 12 bases lying between them. From germline, CDR1 is SGHRS and CDR2 YFSETQ. CDR3 length: 15 residues. In DNA form, the CDR3 reads TGCGCCAGCAGCCCGCAGGGAGGGAGCAATCAGCCCCAGCATTTT. Translating it yields CASSPQGGSNQPQHF. Full variable domain (rest looked up from reference TRBV5-1 and TRBJ1-5): KAGVTQTPRYLIKTRGQQVTLSCSPISGHRSVSWYQQTPGQGLQFLFEYFSETQRNKGNFPGRFSGRQFSNSRSEMNVSTLELGDSALYLCASSPQGGSNQPQHFGDGTRLSIL.

V usage is TRBV5-1 and J usage is TRBJ1-2; possible D gene TRBD1, 5 bases. The CDR3 consists of 19 residues. Looked up from germline, CDR1 is SGHRS and CDR2 is YFSETQ. V shed 1 base and J shed 1 base, with 23 bases lying between them. The CDR3 loop reads CASSLSTGSGGRNNYGYTF. CDR3 sequence (DNA): TGCGCCAGCAGCTTGTCTACGGGTTCGGGGGGACGGAATAACTATGGCTACACCTTC. Filled out from reference TRBV5-1 and TRBJ1-2, the complete variable domain reads KAGVTQTPRYLIKTRGQQVTLSCSPISGHRSVSWYQQTPGQGLQFLFEYFSETQRNKGNFPGRFSGRQFSNSRSEMNVSTLELGDSALYLCASSLSTGSGGRNNYGYTFGSGTRLTVV.

The chain is built from TRBV6-1 and TRBJ2-7, with TRBD1 matching 9 bases. From germline, CDR1 is MNHNS and CDR2 SASEGT. The CDR3 is made up of 14 amino acids. V trimming: 6 bases; J trimming: 4 bases; junction bases outside the gene matches: 7. In DNA, the CDR3 is TGTGCCAGCAGACCCGACAGGGGGGCTTACGAGCAGTACTTC. Its translation: CASRPDRGAYEQYF.

Here the CDR3 reads CASSTTPSGELFF. As DNA, the CDR3 is TGCGCCAGCAGCACGACACCGTCCGGGGAGCTGTTTTTT. The chain carries TRBV5-1 and TRBJ2-2; D is unclear. Trimming took off 4 bases at V and 6 bases at J, with 10 bases between the two ends. The CDR3 runs 13 residues. Germline V gene data show CDR1 as SGHRS and CDR2 as YFSETQ.